This TCR beta chain was sequenced during a study of technical replicates of blood from several donors. Germline V gene sequence: CDR1 SEHNR, CDR2 FQNEAQ (reference sequence). Trimming left V 2 bases short and J 0 bases short, with 8 bases between. The CDR3 consists of 14 residues. Clones were read by immunoSEQ multiplex PCR, and TCRdb kept only the in-frame ones, dropping some. The sample has some 71,000 clones, 97% seen once; the top ten hold under 0.2%. This receptor was identified in a human donor in good health. Sequencing used T cells isolated from PBMCs. This rearrangement joins TRBV7-9 to TRBJ2-7; D remains ambiguous. The CDR3 reads CASSLSAVSYEQYF. CDR3 in DNA: TGTGCCAGCAGCTTATCTGCAGTCTCCTACGAGCAGTACTTC.